Listed below are T cell receptor beta chains from one sample, sequenced in a study of blood T cell repertoires in COVID-19. The repertoire was sequenced with immunoSEQ multiplex PCR; TCRdb's copy has only in-frame clones and lacks some. In the table there are 40,000 to 50,000 clones, about four fifths of which are singletons. Sequencing was done on a sample of peripheral blood. These receptor sequences come from a man aged 35 to 55 with active or convalescent COVID-19. CDR3s include the opening cysteine and the closing phenylalanine or tryptophan. D genes are given only for firm matches. Clone size is given for some rows only: seen once, a few or many times, or a class if the clone is expanded.

d_gene	v_gene	abundance	j_gene	CDR3nt	CDR3aa
-	TRBV30	-	TRBJ2-2	TGTGCCTGGAGAGTAAAGCGGATCACCGGGGAGCTGTTTTTT	CAWRVKRITGELFF
-	TRBV23-1	-	TRBJ1-5	TGCGCCAGCCAATTGGGGAGGGAACAGCCCCAGCATTTT	CASQLGREQPQHF
-	TRBV18	-	TRBJ2-7	TGTGCCAGCTCACCCCCAGGTTCCTACGAGCAGTACTTC	CASSPPGSYEQYF
TRBD1	TRBV5-6	once	TRBJ2-3	TGTGCCAGCAGCTGGCGGGACAGGGACACAGATACGCAGTATTTT	CASSWRDRDTDTQYF
-	TRBV5-1	-	TRBJ1-1	TGCGCCAGCACCCCCACGGGTGGGAACACTGAAGCTTTCTTT	CASTPTGGNTEAFF
-	TRBV7-2	-	TRBJ1-5	TGTGCCAGCAGCCAAGGACAGTTCAATCAGCCCCAGCATTTT	CASSQGQFNQPQHF
TRBD1	TRBV6-2/TRBV6-3	-	TRBJ1-5	TGTGCCAGCAGCCTGGGGACAGGGGCTCAGCCCCAGCATTTT	CASSLGTGAQPQHF
TRBD2	TRBV28	-	TRBJ2-1	TGTGCCAGCAGTCCCCCAGCGGGGGGTCCCTATTACAATGAGCAGTTCTTC	CASSPPAGGPYYNEQFF
TRBD2	TRBV15	-	TRBJ2-5	TGTGCCACCAGTTATACAGCGGGGGAGACCCAGTACTTC	CATSYTAGETQYF
-	TRBV18	-	TRBJ1-3	TGTGCCAGCTCACCCAGGGTACAAGGTGTAAACACCATATATTTT	CASSPRVQGVNTIYF
TRBD2	TRBV11-2	few	TRBJ2-7	TGTGCCAGCAGCTCACCCGGCGCGGGGGACTACGAGCAGTACTTC	CASSSPGAGDYEQYF
-	TRBV9	-	TRBJ1-2	TGTGCCAGCAGCGTAGCCGCGACAGGCAGACTCACTAACTATGGCTACACCTTC	CASSVAATGRLTNYGYTF
-	TRBV9	-	TRBJ1-1	TGTGCCAGCAGCCCCCTGGGGCAGGTTAACACTGAAGCTTTCTTT	CASSPLGQVNTEAFF
-	TRBV11-3	-	TRBJ2-2	TGTGCCAGCAGCTCAGACAGGACCGGGGAGCTGTTTTTT	CASSSDRTGELFF
-	TRBV6-6	once	TRBJ2-7	TGTGCCAGCAGTTACTCGAGGCGGGGAGACCGCTACGAGCAGTACTTC	CASSYSRRGDRYEQYF
-	TRBV6-5	-	TRBJ1-5	TGTGCCAGCAGTTACTCCCCAGGGGCCGCCATTCAGCCCCAGCATTTT	CASSYSPGAAIQPQHF
-	TRBV6-2/TRBV6-3	-	TRBJ1-2	TGTGCCAGCAGTTCCCGGAGCGGGGGCTTAGTTGGCTACACCTTC	CASSSRSGGLVGYTF
-	TRBV30	-	TRBJ2-1	TGTGCCTGGAGTCGTACAGATACACACTACAATGAGCAGTTCTTC	CAWSRTDTHYNEQFF
TRBD2	TRBV30	-	TRBJ2-1	TGTGCCTGGAGTGACCTACTAGCGGGAATGAATGAGCAGTTCTTC	CAWSDLLAGMNEQFF
TRBD2	TRBV5-1	once	TRBJ2-1	TGCGCCAGCAGGCCCGCTAGCGGGATATCCTACAATGAGCAGTTCTTC	CASRPASGISYNEQFF
-	TRBV6-5	-	TRBJ2-1	TGTGCCAGCCTCCGGTCCCATGAGCAGTTCTTC	CASLRSHEQFF
-	TRBV6-5	once	TRBJ1-4	TGTGCCAGCAGTTACTCTTATCGACAGACGGAAAAACTGTTTTTT	CASSYSYRQTEKLFF
-	TRBV7-2	-	TRBJ1-6	TGTGCCAGCAGCCCGAGGGGGGGGAGCCCTTCACCCCTCCACTTT	CASSPRGGSPSPLHF
-	TRBV15	many	TRBJ1-4	TGTGCCACCCGCGGGGCAGGGCGTAATGAAAAACTGTTTTTT	CATRGAGRNEKLFF
-	TRBV6-2/TRBV6-3	-	TRBJ2-1	TGTGCCAGCAGTTACGACGGGGGACCTTACAATGAGCAGTTCTTC	CASSYDGGPYNEQFF
-	TRBV28	-	TRBJ2-7	TGTGCCAGCAGTTTAAGGGGACAAACCTACGAGCAGTACTTC	CASSLRGQTYEQYF
-	TRBV5-1	-	TRBJ1-1	TGCGCCAGCAGCCAGGAGGAGGGGCCTCCTGAAGCTTTCTTT	CASSQEEGPPEAFF